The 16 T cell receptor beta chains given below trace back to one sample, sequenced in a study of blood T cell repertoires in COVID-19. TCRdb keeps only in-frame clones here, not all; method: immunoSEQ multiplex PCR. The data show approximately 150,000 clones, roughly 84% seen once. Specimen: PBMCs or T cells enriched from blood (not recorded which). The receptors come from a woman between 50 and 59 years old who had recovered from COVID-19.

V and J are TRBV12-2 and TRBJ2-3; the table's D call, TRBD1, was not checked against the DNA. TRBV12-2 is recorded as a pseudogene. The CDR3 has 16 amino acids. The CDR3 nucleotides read TGTGCAAGTCGCTTAGCCTCTGCTGGGGGCTCAGATACGCAGTATTTT. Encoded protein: CASRLASAGGSDTQYF.

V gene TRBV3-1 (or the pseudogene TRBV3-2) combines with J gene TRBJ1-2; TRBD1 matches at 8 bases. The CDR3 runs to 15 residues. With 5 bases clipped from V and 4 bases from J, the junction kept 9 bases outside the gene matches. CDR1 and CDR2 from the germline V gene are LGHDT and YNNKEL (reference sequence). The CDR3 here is CASSVSDRVIYGYTF. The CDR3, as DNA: TGTGCCAGCAGCGTATCGGACAGGGTGATCTATGGCTACACCTTC.

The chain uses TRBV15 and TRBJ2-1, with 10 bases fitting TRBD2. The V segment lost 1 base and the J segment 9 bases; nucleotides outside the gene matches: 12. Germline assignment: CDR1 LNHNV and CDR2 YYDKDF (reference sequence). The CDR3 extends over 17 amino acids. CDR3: CATSRGSSGGVQGEQFF. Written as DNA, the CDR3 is TGTGCCACCAGCAGAGGCTCTAGCGGGGGAGTACAGGGTGAGCAGTTCTTC.

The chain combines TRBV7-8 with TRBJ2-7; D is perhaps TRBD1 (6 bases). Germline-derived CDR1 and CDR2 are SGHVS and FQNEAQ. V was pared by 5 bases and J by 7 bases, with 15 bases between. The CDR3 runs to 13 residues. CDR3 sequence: CASSPNIDREQYF. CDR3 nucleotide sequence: TGTGCCAGCAGCCCAAACATCGACAGGGAGCAGTACTTC.

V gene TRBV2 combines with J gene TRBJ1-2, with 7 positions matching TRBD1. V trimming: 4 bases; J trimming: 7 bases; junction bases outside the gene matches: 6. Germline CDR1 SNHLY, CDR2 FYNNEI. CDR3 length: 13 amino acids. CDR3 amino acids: CASSGTGERGYTF. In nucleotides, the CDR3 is TGTGCCAGCAGTGGCACAGGGGAGCGTGGCTACACCTTC.

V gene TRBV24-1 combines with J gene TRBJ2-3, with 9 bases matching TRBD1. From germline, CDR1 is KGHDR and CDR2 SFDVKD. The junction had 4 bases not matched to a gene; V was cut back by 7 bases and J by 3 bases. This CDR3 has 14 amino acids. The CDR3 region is CATRSDRGTDTQYF. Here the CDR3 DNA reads TGTGCCACCAGGTCGGACAGGGGAACAGATACGCAGTATTTT.

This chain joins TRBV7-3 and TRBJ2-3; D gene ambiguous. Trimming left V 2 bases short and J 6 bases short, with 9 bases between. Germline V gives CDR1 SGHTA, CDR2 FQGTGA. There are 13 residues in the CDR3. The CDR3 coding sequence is TGTGCCAGCAGCTTAGAACCAGTTGATACGCAGTATTTT. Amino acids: CASSLEPVDTQYF.

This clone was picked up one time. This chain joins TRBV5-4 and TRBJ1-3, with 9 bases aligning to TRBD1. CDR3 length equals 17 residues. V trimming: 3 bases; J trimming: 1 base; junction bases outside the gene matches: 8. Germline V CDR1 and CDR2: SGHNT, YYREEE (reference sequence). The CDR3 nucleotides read TGTGCCAGCAGCTCAGCGCGGGACAGGGCTTCTGGAAACACCATATATTTT. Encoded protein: CASSSARDRASGNTIYF. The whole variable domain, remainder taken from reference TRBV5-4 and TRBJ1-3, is ETGVTQSPTHLIKTRGQQVTLRCSSQSGHNTVSWYQQALGQGPQFIFQYYREEENGRGNFPPRFSGLQFPNYSSELNVNALELDDSALYLCASSSARDRASGNTIYFGEGSWLTVV.

DNA for the CDR3: TGTGCCAGTATTTCAGTGAACACCGGGGAGCTGTTTTTT. Translated: CASISVNTGELFF. This chain links TRBV19 with TRBJ2-2, with no clear D. Trimming cost V 7 bases and J 1 base, with 7 bases left between them. Per the germline V gene, CDR1 is LNHDA and CDR2 is SQIVND (reference sequence). The CDR3 extends over 13 amino acids.

This CDR3 reads CASIMRPMNTEAFF. CDR3 coding DNA: TGTGCCAGCATAATGCGGCCAATGAACACTGAAGCTTTCTTT. The chain has TRBV6-5 and TRBJ1-1; D is unresolved. This CDR3 comprises 14 residues. V was clipped by 7 bases and J by 0 bases, with 12 bases between them. Germline CDR1 reads MNHEY; CDR2 reads SVGAGI.

The CDR3 DNA follows: TGTGCCAGCAGTTTGCGCCTCGGAGGGGCGCGCACCGGGGAGCTGTTTTTT. This gives the protein CASSLRLGGARTGELFF. The V gene is TRBV21-1, the J gene TRBJ2-2; the D segment call TRBD2 is taken from the table without a DNA check. TRBV21-1 is recorded as a pseudogene. The length of the CDR3 is 17 residues.

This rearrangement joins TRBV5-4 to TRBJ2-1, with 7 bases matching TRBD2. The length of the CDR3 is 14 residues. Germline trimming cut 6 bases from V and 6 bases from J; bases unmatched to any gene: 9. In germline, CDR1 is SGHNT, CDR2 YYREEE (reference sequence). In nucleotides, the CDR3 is TGTGCCAGCATCCGCGGGGGAGATGCCAATGAGCAGTTCTTC. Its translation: CASIRGGDANEQFF.

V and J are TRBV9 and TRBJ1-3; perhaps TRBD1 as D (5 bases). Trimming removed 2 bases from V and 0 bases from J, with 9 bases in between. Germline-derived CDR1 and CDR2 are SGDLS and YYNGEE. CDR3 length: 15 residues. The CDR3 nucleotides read TGTGCCAGCAGCGTCGACAGCGTCTCTGGAAACACCATATATTTT. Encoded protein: CASSVDSVSGNTIYF. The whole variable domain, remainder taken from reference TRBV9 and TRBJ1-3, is DSGVTQTPKHLITATGQRVTLRCSPRSGDLSVYWYQQSLDQGLQFLIQYYNGEERAKGNILERFSAQQFPDLHSELNLSSLELGDSALYFCASSVDSVSGNTIYFGEGSWLTVV.

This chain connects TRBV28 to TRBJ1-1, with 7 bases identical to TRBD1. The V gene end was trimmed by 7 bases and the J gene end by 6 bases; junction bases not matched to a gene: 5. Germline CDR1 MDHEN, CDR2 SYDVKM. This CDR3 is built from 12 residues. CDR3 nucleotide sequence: TGTGCCAGCATCGGACAGGCATCTGAAGCTTTCTTT. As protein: CASIGQASEAFF.

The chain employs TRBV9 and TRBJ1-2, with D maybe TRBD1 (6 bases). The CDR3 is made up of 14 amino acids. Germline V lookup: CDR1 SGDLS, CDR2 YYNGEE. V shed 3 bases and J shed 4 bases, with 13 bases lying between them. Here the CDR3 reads CASSADSKFYGYTF. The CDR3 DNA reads TGTGCCAGCAGCGCGGACAGCAAATTCTATGGCTACACCTTC.

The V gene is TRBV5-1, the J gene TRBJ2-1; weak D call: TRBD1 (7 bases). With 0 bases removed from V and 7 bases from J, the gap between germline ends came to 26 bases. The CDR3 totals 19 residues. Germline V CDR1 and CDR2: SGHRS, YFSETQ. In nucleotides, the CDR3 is TGCGCCAGCAGCTTGGTTACAGGGGTAGTCGGGAGTGAAGGGAATGAGCAGTTCTTC. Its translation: CASSLVTGVVGSEGNEQFF.